These 21 T cell receptor beta chains were sequenced from one sample in a study of blood T cell repertoires in COVID-19. The assay was immunoSEQ multiplex PCR, and TCRdb's table has in-frame clones only and misses some. The table has fewer than 250,000 clones, about 80% seen once. Material for sequencing was peripheral blood. All receptors derive from a woman aged 40 to 50 with active or convalescent COVID-19.

The chain carries TRBV6-1 and TRBJ1-1; D unclear. Germline V gene sequence: CDR1 MNHNS, CDR2 SASEGT. Between the trimmed V and J ends, which lost 2 bases and 5 bases, there was a span of 6 bases. This CDR3 region has 12 residues. CDR3 DNA sequence: TGTGCCAGCAGTGAATCCGGTACTGAAGCTTTCTTT. This encodes CASSESGTEAFF.

The rearrangement joins TRBV20-1 to TRBJ1-2; TRBD1 is a possible D gene (6 bases). The CDR3 is made up of 11 amino acids. Trimming removed 0 bases from V and 13 bases from J, with 12 bases in between. Looked up from germline, CDR1 is DFQATT and CDR2 is SNEGSKA (reference sequence). The CDR3 DNA is TGCAGTGCTAGAGATACCGGGGGGCCCACCTTC. Its protein product is CSARDTGGPTF.

CDR3 in amino acids: CASSGSSESYNEQFF. The CDR3 bases are TGTGCCAGCAGTGGTTCGAGTGAATCCTACAATGAGCAGTTCTTC. The chain joins TRBV2 to TRBJ2-1, with D uncertain. The CDR3 has 15 amino acids. The ends were cut back, 4 bases at V and 1 base at J, with 11 bases in the middle. Germline V gene sequence: CDR1 SNHLY, CDR2 FYNNEI.

V is TRBV29-1 and J is TRBJ2-1, with D possibly TRBD2 on 6 matching bases. Germline assignment: CDR1 SQVTM and CDR2 ANQGSEA. The CDR3 is 16 amino acids. V lost 7 bases and J lost 4, with 23 bases in between. This CDR3 is CSGVPQGLALYNEQFF. For the CDR3, the DNA is TGCAGCGGTGTACCTCAAGGGCTAGCGTTATACAATGAGCAGTTCTTC.

This rearrangement joins TRBV4-1 to TRBJ1-2, with TRBD1 matching 8 bases. Germline V CDR1 and CDR2: MGHRA, YSYEKL. The ends lost 0 bases at V and 4 bases at J; junction bases unmatched: 4. This CDR3 is 15 amino acids long. In DNA, the CDR3 is TGCGCCAGCAGCCAAGAAAATACAGGGGGCTATGGCTACACCTTC. Translation: CASSQENTGGYGYTF.

This chain connects TRBV6-5 to TRBJ2-7; TRBD1 agrees at 8 bases. The germline V gene has CDR1 MNHEY and CDR2 SVGAGI. The CDR3 has 14 amino acids. After removal of 5 bases from V and 3 bases from J, the junction contained 6 bases not matched to a gene. CDR3 coding DNA: TGTGCCAGCAGTCCCGGGACAGGTAGCTACGAGCAGTACTTC. Encoded protein: CASSPGTGSYEQYF.

This clone appeared a single time. The J gene is TRBJ2-7, the V gene TRBV15, with a tentative D call TRBD2 (5 bases). This CDR3 has 15 amino acids. Germline loops: CDR1 LNHNV, CDR2 YYDKDF (reference sequence). Between the trimmed V and J ends, which lost 4 bases and 2 bases, there was a span of 15 bases. The CDR3 DNA reads TGTGCCACCAGCACCCTCAGAAGGGAGCCCTACGAGCAGTACTTC. Amino acid sequence: CATSTLRREPYEQYF.

This chain connects TRBV10-3 to TRBJ2-2, with 9 positions matching TRBD1. The CDR3 length is 16 residues. Germline CDR1 and CDR2: ENHRY and SYGVKD. V was clipped by 5 bases and J by 5 bases; unmatched bases: 9. This CDR3 is CAISPIQGARTGELFF. CDR3 bases: TGTGCCATCAGTCCTATACAGGGGGCGCGGACCGGGGAGCTGTTTTTT.

This chain links TRBV29-1 with TRBJ1-2; possible D gene TRBD1, 5 bases. V shed 2 bases and J shed 8 bases, with 15 bases lying between them. The CDR3 consists of 13 residues. Per germline, CDR1 SQVTM and CDR2 ANQGSEA. The CDR3 DNA follows: TGCAGCGTTGAAAATCAGGGCCCGCTCGGCTACACCTTC. Encoded protein: CSVENQGPLGYTF. Full variable domain (remainder filled in from reference TRBV29-1 and TRBJ1-2): SAVISQKPSRDICQRGTSLTIQCQVDSQVTMMFWYRQQPGQSLTLIATANQGSEATYESGFVIDKFPISRPNLTFSTLTVSNMSPEDSSIYLCSVENQGPLGYTFGSGTRLTVV.

The gene calls are TRBV27 and TRBJ1-4; D might be TRBD1 (5 bases). The CDR3 is 13 residues long. V was cut by 7 bases and J by 8 bases, with 14 bases left in between. CDR1 and CDR2 from the germline V gene are MNHEY and SMNVEV (reference sequence). CDR3 region: CASKQVGGEKLFF. In DNA, the CDR3 is TGTGCCAGCAAACAGGTTGGGGGGGAAAAACTGTTTTTT.

This chain connects TRBV11-2 to TRBJ2-5; 9 nucleotides match TRBD1. The CDR3 runs 17 residues. Per the germline V gene, CDR1 is SGHAT and CDR2 is FQNNGV. V shed 5 bases and J 2 bases; nucleotides not matched to a gene: 12. CDR3 DNA: TGTGCCAGCAGCCCACTGGACAGGGGCAGGAGACAAGAGACCCAGTACTTC. It yields the protein CASSPLDRGRRQETQYF. Looking up the rest from reference TRBV11-2 and TRBJ2-5 gives the full variable domain: EAGVAQSPRYKIIEKRQSVAFWCNPISGHATLYWYQQILGQGPKLLIQFQNNGVVDDSQLPKDRFSAERLKGVDSTLKIQPAKLEDSAVYLCASSPLDRGRRQETQYFGPGTRLLVL.

This chain links TRBV5-6 with TRBJ1-2; D unresolved. Trimming cost V 0 bases and J 3 bases, with 9 bases left between them. CDR1 and CDR2 (germline): SGHDT, YYEEEE. The CDR3 has 14 residues. CDR3: CASSLAGVDYGYTF. In DNA, the CDR3 is TGTGCCAGCAGCTTGGCCGGGGTCGACTATGGCTACACCTTC.

The rearrangement links TRBV11-3 to TRBJ1-1, with 9 bases lining up with TRBD1. Germline CDR1 is SGHNT and CDR2 is YENEEA. V gave up 4 bases and J gave up 5 bases; unmatched junction bases: 5. CDR3 length: 14 residues. CDR3 coding DNA: TGTGCCAGCAGCTACAGGGGGCTAGGGACTGAAGCTTTCTTT. Translation gives CASSYRGLGTEAFF.

The gene calls are TRBV7-8 and TRBJ2-3; 8 nucleotides align to TRBD2. The V gene's germline CDR1 is SGHVS and CDR2 FQNEAQ. The CDR3 is 17 amino acids. V lost 1 base to trimming and J lost 3 bases; unmatched junction nucleotides: 9. CDR3: CASSLGPGTSPTDTQYF. For the CDR3, the DNA is TGTGCCAGCAGCTTAGGTCCCGGGACTAGTCCAACAGATACGCAGTATTTT.

The V gene is TRBV9, the J gene TRBJ2-6; no firm D call. Germline assignment: CDR1 SGDLS and CDR2 YYNGEE. V gave up 4 bases and J gave up 0 bases, with 17 bases separating them. CDR3 length: 18 amino acids. The CDR3 nucleotides are TGTGCCAGCAGCCTTATAAACGCAGAAATCTCTGGGGCCAACGTCCTGACTTTC. This encodes CASSLINAEISGANVLTF.

This chain uses TRBV11-2 with TRBJ2-3; 10 positions agree with TRBD2. Germline trimming cut 6 bases from V and 4 bases from J; bases unmatched to any gene: 4. Looked up from germline, CDR1 is SGHAT and CDR2 is FQNNGV. This CDR3 spans 14 amino acids. In nucleotides, the CDR3 is TGTGCCAGCAGTAGCGGGGGGACCGCAGATACGCAGTATTTT. It translates to CASSSGGTADTQYF.

The gene calls are TRBV6-1 and TRBJ1-5; D remains ambiguous. CDR3 length equals 15 residues. Germline-derived CDR1 and CDR2 are MNHNS and SASEGT. V shed 3 bases and J shed 0 bases, with 9 bases lying between them. The CDR3 DNA reads TGTGCCAGCAGTGATACAGCTAATAGCAATCAGCCCCAGCATTTT. Residues: CASSDTANSNQPQHF.

The V call is TRBV2, the J call TRBJ2-3; D is possibly TRBD2 (6 bases). Trimming removed 6 bases from V and 1 base from J, with 14 bases in between. Germline CDR1 is SNHLY and CDR2 is FYNNEI. The CDR3 loop spans 15 amino acids. CDR3 loop: CASRTSGTRTDTQYF. The CDR3 DNA follows: TGTGCCAGCAGGACCTCCGGGACTCGCACAGATACGCAGTATTTT. Full variable domain (outside the CDR3, taken from reference TRBV2 and TRBJ2-3): EPEVTQTPSHQVTQMGQEVILRCVPISNHLYFYWYRQILGQKVEFLVSFYNNEISEKSEIFDDQFSVERPDGSNFTLKIRSTKLEDSAMYFCASRTSGTRTDTQYFGPGTRLTVL.

This chain uses TRBV9 with TRBJ1-5; 12 positions match TRBD1. This CDR3 has 15 residues. The germline gives CDR1 SGDLS, CDR2 YYNGEE. The V gene end was trimmed by 3 bases and the J gene end by 6 bases; junction bases not matched to a gene: 4. The CDR3 region has the DNA TGTGCCAGCAGCGAGGGGACAGGGGGCATTCAGCCCCAGCATTTT. Amino acid sequence: CASSEGTGGIQPQHF.

The rearrangement uses TRBV3-1 (or the pseudogene TRBV3-2) and TRBJ1-2, with TRBD1 matching over 9 bases. The germline CDR1 and CDR2 sequences are LGHDT and YNNKEL (reference sequence). The CDR3 is 16 residues long. J gave up 3 bases and V 4 bases, and 9 bases lay outside the gene matches. The CDR3 DNA is TGTGCCAGCAGCCTCGGGACAGGGTTACCGGACTATGGCTACACCTTC. It specifies CASSLGTGLPDYGYTF.

This chain links TRBV18 with TRBJ1-3; no clear D gene. CDR1 and CDR2 from the germline V gene are KGHSH and LQKENI. V was cut by 3 bases and J by 0 bases, with 9 bases left in between. CDR3 length: 15 residues. The CDR3 here is CASSPRVDSGNTIYF. In nucleotides, the CDR3 is TGTGCCAGCTCACCGCGGGTAGACTCTGGAAACACCATATATTTT.